The next 9 T cell receptor beta chains were all read from a single sample in a study of blood T cell repertoires in COVID-19. Using immunoSEQ multiplex PCR, the repertoire was profiled, and TCRdb retains in-frame clones only, with some absent. The table records 150,000 to 200,000 clones, roughly 77% of them present only once. The sample was peripheral blood. These receptor sequences come from a human donor in a cohort sampled during active COVID-19.

The chain has TRBV28 and TRBJ2-5, with 9 bases matching TRBD2. The ends lost 3 bases at V and 7 bases at J; junction bases unmatched: 9. Germline-derived CDR1 and CDR2 are MDHEN and SYDVKM. The CDR3 is 15 residues long. CDR3 in DNA: TGTGCCAGCAGTTTCCAGCGGGAGGCGCCCCGGACCCAGTACTTC. Amino acids: CASSFQREAPRTQYF.

The V and J genes are TRBV2 and TRBJ2-3; 8 bases are shared with TRBD2. J gave up 5 bases and V 1 base, and 5 bases lay outside the gene matches. The CDR3 runs 15 residues. CDR1 is SNHLY, CDR2 FYNNEI, per germline. CDR3 DNA: TGTGCCAGCAGTGAAGACGGGAGGGCCGTAGATACGCAGTATTTT. This gives the protein CASSEDGRAVDTQYF.

This chain uses TRBV19 with TRBJ2-7; D is unclear. V lost 1 base, J lost 4 bases, and 14 bases lay in between. There are 15 residues in the CDR3. In germline, CDR1 is LNHDA, CDR2 SQIVND (reference sequence). CDR3: CASSIVANEEYEQYF. For the CDR3, the DNA is TGTGCCAGTAGTATAGTAGCCAACGAGGAGTACGAGCAGTACTTC.

This chain uses TRBV30 with TRBJ1-1, with D tentatively TRBD1 (6 bases). CDR3 length equals 15 residues. Germline V lookup: CDR1 GTSNPN, CDR2 SVGIG (reference sequence). Trimming shortened V by 0 bases and J by 5 bases, and 16 bases separated the two germline ends. The CDR3 DNA follows: TGTGCCTGGAGTGTATCTGTGGGGGCGCGAACTGAAGCTTTCTTT. The encoded protein is CAWSVSVGARTEAFF.

The genes are TRBV6-2 or TRBV6-3 and TRBJ2-7, with TRBD2 matching 9 bases. CDR3 size: 15 residues. V lost 2 bases to trimming and J lost 6 bases; unmatched junction nucleotides: 8. The germline V gene encodes CDR1 MNHEY and CDR2 SVGEGT. The CDR3 sequence is CASSYRVTSGTEQYF. Written as DNA, the CDR3 is TGTGCCAGCAGTTACCGAGTGACTAGCGGTACCGAGCAGTACTTC.

V usage is TRBV7-9 and J usage is TRBJ2-5; 9 positions agree with TRBD2. V lost 5 bases, J lost 3 bases, and 7 bases stayed unmatched. The V gene's germline CDR1 is SEHNR and CDR2 FQNEAQ (reference sequence). The CDR3 totals 15 residues. The CDR3 DNA sequence: TGTGCCAGCAGCCCCCGACTAGCGGCCGAAGAGACCCAGTACTTC. Amino acid sequence: CASSPRLAAEETQYF.

J is TRBJ2-1 and V is TRBV19, with a possible D match to TRBD1 (6 bases). In germline, CDR1 is LNHDA, CDR2 SQIVND (reference sequence). Trimming stripped 7 bases from V and 9 bases from J, with 22 bases between. This CDR3 comprises 15 residues. CDR3 bases: TGTGCCAGTACCCCAGACAGGCCACCCGGAGGTGAGCAGTTCTTC. Its protein product is CASTPDRPPGGEQFF.

The chain employs TRBV19 and TRBJ1-5, with TRBD1 as a possible D gene (5 bases). The length of the CDR3 is 15 residues. Germline lookup yields CDR1 LNHDA and CDR2 SQIVND (reference sequence). V was trimmed by 4 bases and J by 2 bases, leaving 12 bases between them. CDR3 DNA: TGTGCCAGTAGTAAACAGGATCTCGGCAATCAGCCCCAGCATTTT. This translates into CASSKQDLGNQPQHF.

The V gene is TRBV6-5, the J gene TRBJ1-3; TRBD1 aligns across 7 bases. V lost 10 bases and J lost 0; bases outside the gene matches: 3. CDR3 size: 13 residues. Germline V CDR1 and CDR2: MNHEY, SVGAGI. The CDR3 coding sequence is TGTGCCACCGGGACAGCCTCTGGAAACACCATATATTTT. Residues: CATGTASGNTIYF.